This is a list of T cell receptor beta chains from one sample in a study of T cells in Graves' hyperthyroidism and ophthalmopathy. TCRdb passed the multiplex PCR reads through MiXCR, listing each CDR3 protein once. In the table there are fewer than 500,000 distinct CDR3 sequences, about 13% of which are singletons. Material: blood. Receptor source: a man in his thirties or forties with Graves' hyperthyroidism that later progressed to Graves' ophthalmopathy. CDR3s include the opening cysteine and the closing phenylalanine or tryptophan. A D gene is named only where the DNA matches it firmly. Clone size appears in some rows only: once, few, many, or a class for an expanded clone.

V gene	clone size	J gene	D gene	CDR3 DNA	CDR3 protein
TRBV28	many	TRBJ1-5	.	TGTGCCAGCACTAGGCACTCACTCGATCAGCCCCAGCATTTT	CASTRHSLDQPQHF
TRBV30	few	TRBJ2-2	TRBD2	TGTGCCTGGATGGCGGGGGAATACACCGGGGAGCTGTTTTTT	CAWMAGEYTGELFF
TRBV28	.	TRBJ2-7	TRBD1	TGTGCCAACAGTTTTGGACAGGGAAGATACGAGCAGTACTTC	CANSFGQGRYEQYF
TRBV11-2	many	TRBJ1-2	.	TGTGCCAGCAGCTTCCGGGACAACTATGGCTACACCTTC	CASSFRDNYGYTF
TRBV7-6	many	TRBJ2-1	.	TGTGCCAGCAGCTTAGGACGGGTACCCTACAATGAGCAGTTCTTC	CASSLGRVPYNEQFF
TRBV12-5	many	TRBJ2-7	TRBD1	TGTGCTAGTGGATACGGGACAGGTTACCTCTCCTACGAGCAGTACTTC	CASGYGTGYLSYEQYF
TRBV7-9	.	TRBJ2-4	.	TGTGCCAGCAGCTTAGGCAGCCAAAACATTCAGTACTTC	CASSLGSQNIQYF
TRBV12-3/TRBV12-4	many	TRBJ2-5	TRBD1	TGTGCCAGCAGCCAGGGGGCTAGGGAGACCCAGTACTTC	CASSQGARETQYF
TRBV10-3	few	TRBJ2-1	TRBD2	TGTGCCATCAGTGGAGAACCGGGACTAGCGAACGGCGAGCAGTTCTTC	CAISGEPGLANGEQFF
TRBV6-1	few	TRBJ2-2	.	TGTGCCAGCAGTTTCTACAGGCGAAACACCGGGGAGCTGTTTTTT	CASSFYRRNTGELFF
TRBV5-1	many	TRBJ2-3	.	TGCGCCAGCAGCTTGGGGCAGATCGACGGCACAGATACGCAGTATTTT	CASSLGQIDGTDTQYF
TRBV2	many	TRBJ1-3	TRBD1	TGTGCCAGCAGTACAGGGGGCGTAGCGAACACCATATATTTT	CASSTGGVANTIYF
TRBV29-1	few	TRBJ1-1	.	TGCAGCGTTGAAGATTTACCAGGGGATGAAGCTTTCTTT	CSVEDLPGDEAFF
TRBV2	many	TRBJ1-2	.	TGTGCCAGCAAGCCCAAGGGAAAGGACGGCTACACCTTC	CASKPKGKDGYTF
TRBV7-9	.	TRBJ1-2	.	TGTGCCAGCAGCTTAGGGGAATATGGCTACAGCTTC	CASSLGEYGYSF
TRBV28	many	TRBJ1-5	.	TGTGCCAGCAGTTTCGGGGTAGGCCAGCCCCAGCATTTT	CASSFGVGQPQHF
TRBV20-1	.	TRBJ2-1	TRBD1	TGCAGTGCTAGAGATGACGGGACAGGGGTCTACAATGGGCAGTTCTTT	CSARDDGTGVYNGQFF
TRBV6-1	many	TRBJ2-7	.	TGTGCCAGCAGTGCCCTTTCCGTACGCGAGCAGTACTTC	CASSALSVREQYF
TRBV2	many	TRBJ1-2	.	TGTGCCAGCAGACAGAATGGCTACACCTTC	CASRQNGYTF
TRBV19	.	TRBJ1-6	.	TGTGCCAGTAGCGTGCTACTGGCACTGGATTCACCCCTCCACTTT	CASSVLLALDSPLHF
TRBV5-1	.	TRBJ2-4	.	TGCGCCAGCAAACAGGAGTGGGGAAACATTCAGTACTTC	CASKQEWGNIQYF
TRBV5-4	few	TRBJ2-5	TRBD2	TGTGCCAGCAGCTTGGACCCGACTAGCTTGGAGACCCAGTACTTC	CASSLDPTSLETQYF
TRBV6-1	many	TRBJ1-5	TRBD1	TGTGCCAGCAGTACCCGTGACAGGGGCGGCCAGCCCCAGCATTTT	CASSTRDRGGQPQHF
TRBV12-3/TRBV12-4	many	TRBJ1-2	.	TGTGCCACCTCGATCCGGGGGACGGTTTATGGCTACACCTTC	CATSIRGTVYGYTF
TRBV7-9	many	TRBJ2-2	.	TGTGCCAGCAGCTTTGGGGACACCGGGGAGCTGTTTTTT	CASSFGDTGELFF
TRBV5-1	many	TRBJ1-1	TRBD1	TGCGCCAGCAGCGTGGGACAGGGGGCGGACGCTTTCTTT	CASSVGQGADAFF
TRBV30	few	TRBJ1-3	.	TGTGCCTGGAGTAGACACAGCCTAACTGGAAACACCATATATTTT	CAWSRHSLTGNTIYF